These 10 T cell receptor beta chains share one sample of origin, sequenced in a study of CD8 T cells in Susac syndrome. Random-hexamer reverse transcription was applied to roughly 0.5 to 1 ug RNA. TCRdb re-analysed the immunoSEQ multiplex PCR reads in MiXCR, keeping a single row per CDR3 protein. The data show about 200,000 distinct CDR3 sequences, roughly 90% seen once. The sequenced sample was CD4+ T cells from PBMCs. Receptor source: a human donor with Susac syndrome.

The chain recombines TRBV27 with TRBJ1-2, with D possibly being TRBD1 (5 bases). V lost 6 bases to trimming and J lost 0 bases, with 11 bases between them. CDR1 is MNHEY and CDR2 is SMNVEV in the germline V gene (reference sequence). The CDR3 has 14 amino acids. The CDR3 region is CASSSDITNYGYTF. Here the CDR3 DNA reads TGTGCCAGCAGCTCGGACATCACTAACTATGGCTACACCTTC.

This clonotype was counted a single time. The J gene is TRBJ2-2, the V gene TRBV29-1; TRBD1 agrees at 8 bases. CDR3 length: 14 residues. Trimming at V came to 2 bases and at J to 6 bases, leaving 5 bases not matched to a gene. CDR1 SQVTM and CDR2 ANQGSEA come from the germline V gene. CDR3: CSVEPGQESGELFF. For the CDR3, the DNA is TGCAGCGTTGAACCGGGACAGGAGTCCGGGGAGCTGTTTTTT.

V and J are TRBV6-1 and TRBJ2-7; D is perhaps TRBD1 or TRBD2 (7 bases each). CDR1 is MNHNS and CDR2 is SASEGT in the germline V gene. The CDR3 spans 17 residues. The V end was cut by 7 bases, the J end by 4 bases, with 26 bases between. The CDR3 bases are TGTGCCAGCACAACCTCAGGGGGGGCAAAGGGGGAATACGAGCAGTACTTC. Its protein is CASTTSGGAKGEYEQYF.

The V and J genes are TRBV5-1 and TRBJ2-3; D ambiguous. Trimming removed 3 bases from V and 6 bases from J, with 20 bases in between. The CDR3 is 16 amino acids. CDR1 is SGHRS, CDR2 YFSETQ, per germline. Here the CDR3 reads CASSWALATPADTQYF. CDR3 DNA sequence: TGCGCCAGCAGCTGGGCTCTGGCGACCCCGGCGGATACGCAGTATTTT. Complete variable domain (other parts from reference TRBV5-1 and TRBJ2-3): KAGVTQTPRYLIKTRGQQVTLSCSPISGHRSVSWYQQTPGQGLQFLFEYFSETQRNKGNFPGRFSGRQFSNSRSEMNVSTLELGDSALYLCASSWALATPADTQYFGPGTRLTVL.

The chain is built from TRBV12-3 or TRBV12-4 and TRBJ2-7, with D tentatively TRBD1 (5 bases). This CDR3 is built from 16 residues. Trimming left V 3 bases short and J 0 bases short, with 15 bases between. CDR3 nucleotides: TGTGCCAGCAGTTTGTTTGGCGCAGGGTTCTCCTACGAGCAGTACTTC. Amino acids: CASSLFGAGFSYEQYF.

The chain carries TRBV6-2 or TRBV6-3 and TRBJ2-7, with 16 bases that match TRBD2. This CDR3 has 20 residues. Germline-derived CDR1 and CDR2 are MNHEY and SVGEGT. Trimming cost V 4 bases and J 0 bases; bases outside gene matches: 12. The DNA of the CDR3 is TGTGCCAGCAGTTTGGGACTAGCGGGAGGGCCGTGGAGGAGCTCCTACGAGCAGTACTTC. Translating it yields CASSLGLAGGPWRSSYEQYF.

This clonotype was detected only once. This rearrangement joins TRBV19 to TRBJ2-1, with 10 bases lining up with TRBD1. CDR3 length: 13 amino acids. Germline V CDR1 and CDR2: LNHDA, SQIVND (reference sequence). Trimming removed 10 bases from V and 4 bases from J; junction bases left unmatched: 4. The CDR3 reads CATSGQGYNEQFF. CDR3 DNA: TGTGCCACCTCGGGACAGGGGTACAATGAGCAGTTCTTC. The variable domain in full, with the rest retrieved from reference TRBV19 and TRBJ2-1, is DGGITQSPKYLFRKEGQNVTLSCEQNLNHDAMYWYRQDPGQGLRLIYYSQIVNDFQKGDIAEGYSVSREKKESFPLTVTSAQKNPTAFYLCATSGQGYNEQFFGPGTRLTVL.

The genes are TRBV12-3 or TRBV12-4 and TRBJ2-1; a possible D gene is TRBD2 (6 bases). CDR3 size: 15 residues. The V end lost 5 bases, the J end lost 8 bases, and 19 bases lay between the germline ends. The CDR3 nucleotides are TGTGCCAGCAGTCAAGATCTGGATAGCGGTCATGAGCAGTTCTTC. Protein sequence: CASSQDLDSGHEQFF.

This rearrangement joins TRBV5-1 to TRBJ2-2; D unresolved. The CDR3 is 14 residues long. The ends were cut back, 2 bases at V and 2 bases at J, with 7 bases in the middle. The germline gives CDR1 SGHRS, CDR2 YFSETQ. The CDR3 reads CASSFPQNTGELFF. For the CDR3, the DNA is TGCGCCAGCAGCTTCCCTCAAAACACCGGGGAGCTGTTTTTT.

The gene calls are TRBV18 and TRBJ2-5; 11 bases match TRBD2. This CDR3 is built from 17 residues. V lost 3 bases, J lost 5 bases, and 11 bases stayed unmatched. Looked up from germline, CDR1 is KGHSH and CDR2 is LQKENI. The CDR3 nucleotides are TGTGCCAGCTCACCCCTAGCGGGGGGCCCCCTCGGGGAGACCCAGTACTTC. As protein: CASSPLAGGPLGETQYF.